The 23 T cell receptor beta chains presented below share a single source sample, sequenced in a study of T cells in Graves' hyperthyroidism and ophthalmopathy. Regions amplified from RNA transcripts were the TCR beta CDR3 regions. TCR CDR3 underwent first-round RT-PCR with the HTBI primer set. TCRdb re-called the multiplex PCR reads with MiXCR, one entry per CDR3 protein. The sample holds about 570,000 distinct CDR3 sequences, roughly 50% seen once. The sequenced sample consisted of peripheral blood or thyroid tissue (not recorded which). The receptors were gathered from an adult woman with Graves' disease, either hyperthyroidism or ophthalmopathy (not recorded which).

This rearrangement joins TRBV5-1 to TRBJ1-4, with D tentatively TRBD1 (6 bases). Germline V gives CDR1 SGHRS, CDR2 YFSETQ. The CDR3 contains 15 residues. Trimming removed 6 bases from V and 8 bases from J, with 20 bases in between. CDR3 loop: CASNGGGGTGEKLFF. DNA of the CDR3: TGCGCCAGCAACGGGGGAGGGGGAACGGGAGAAAAACTGTTTTTT. Complete variable domain (other parts from reference TRBV5-1 and TRBJ1-4): KAGVTQTPRYLIKTRGQQVTLSCSPISGHRSVSWYQQTPGQGLQFLFEYFSETQRNKGNFPGRFSGRQFSNSRSEMNVSTLELGDSALYLCASNGGGGTGEKLFFGSGTQLSVL.

This clonotype has at least ten counts. The chain uses TRBV6-1 and TRBJ2-5; 8 bases map to TRBD1. Unmatched junction bases numbered 6, after V lost 7 bases and J lost 5 bases. The germline gives CDR1 MNHNS, CDR2 SASEGT. The CDR3 spans 13 residues. The CDR3 protein is CASIPGGLETQYF. DNA for the CDR3: TGTGCCAGCATTCCAGGGGGCCTGGAGACCCAGTACTTC.

This clonotype was recorded many times. This chain links TRBV6-5 with TRBJ1-5; D not resolved. V lost 8 bases to trimming and J lost 7 bases, with 6 bases between them. Germline V gene sequence: CDR1 MNHEY, CDR2 SVGAGI. The CDR3 contains 10 residues. The DNA of the CDR3 is TGTGCCAGCGGCTTCCAGCCCCAGCATTTT. Its translation: CASGFQPQHF.

The rearrangement uses TRBV10-3 and TRBJ2-5; D may correspond to TRBD1 or TRBD2 (6 bases each). Germline CDR1 is ENHRY and CDR2 is SYGVKD. This CDR3 is 15 amino acids long. Trimming took off 3 bases at V and 7 bases at J, with 18 bases between the two ends. CDR3 sequence: CAISETVGGTGTQYF. CDR3 DNA: TGTGCCATCAGTGAAACCGTAGGGGGGACGGGGACCCAGTACTTC.

This clonotype was counted many times. The CDR3 is CASADSGTYEQYF. Here the CDR3 DNA reads TGTGCTAGTGCGGATAGCGGGACCTACGAGCAGTACTTC. This chain joins TRBV12-5 and TRBJ2-7, with 8 bases fitting TRBD2. The trim removed 7 bases at V and 2 bases at J, leaving 4 bases unmatched. This CDR3 contains 13 residues. CDR1 and CDR2 (germline): LGHNT, FRNRAP. The full variable domain, its missing parts supplied by reference TRBV12-5 and TRBJ2-7, is DARVTQTPRHKVTEMGQEVTMRCQPILGHNTVFWYRQTMMQGLELLAYFRNRAPLDDSGMPKDRFSAEMPDATLATLKIQPSEPRDSAVYFCASADSGTYEQYFGPGTRLTVT.

This clonotype has at least ten counts. The rearrangement joins TRBV10-3 to TRBJ2-7, with 8 bases aligning to TRBD2. V lost 2 bases and J lost 3; bases outside the gene matches: 6. The CDR3 loop spans 15 amino acids. Germline CDR1 is ENHRY and CDR2 is SYGVKD. As DNA, the CDR3 is TGTGCCATCAGTGAGAGGGGCGGGAGGAACTACGAGCAGTACTTC. Translated, it gives CAISERGGRNYEQYF.

The chain couples TRBV7-9 to TRBJ2-5; 10 bases are a match to TRBD1. The V segment lost 5 bases and the J segment 5 bases; nucleotides outside the gene matches: 8. CDR3 length: 15 amino acids. The germline gives CDR1 SEHNR, CDR2 FQNEAQ (reference sequence). DNA of the CDR3: TGTGCCAGCAGCAATCGACAGGGGGCGCGTGAGACCCAGTACTTC. This encodes CASSNRQGARETQYF.

This sequence joins TRBV5-4 and TRBJ1-1; no clear D. Germline V lookup: CDR1 SGHNT, CDR2 YYREEE (reference sequence). The CDR3 sequence is 13 residues long. V was trimmed by 4 bases and J by 6 bases, leaving 13 bases between them. The chain's CDR3 is CASSPYRGAEAFF. The DNA for the CDR3 is TGTGCCAGCAGCCCGTACAGAGGAGCTGAAGCTTTCTTT. Looking up the rest from reference TRBV5-4 and TRBJ1-1 gives the full variable domain: ETGVTQSPTHLIKTRGQQVTLRCSSQSGHNTVSWYQQALGQGPQFIFQYYREEENGRGNFPPRFSGLQFPNYSSELNVNALELDDSALYLCASSPYRGAEAFFGQGTRLTVV.

V gene TRBV7-6 combines with J gene TRBJ1-4, with 9 bases lining up with TRBD1. V shed 5 bases, J shed 7 bases, and the junction held 11 bases outside the gene matches. The germline V gene encodes CDR1 SGHVS and CDR2 FNYEAQ. The CDR3 covers 16 residues. In DNA, the CDR3 is TGTGCCAGCAGCCCCGCGACCTCGACAGGGGGTGAAAAACTGTTTTTT. This encodes CASSPATSTGGEKLFF.

This clonotype was counted between two and nine times. V and J are TRBV27 and TRBJ2-7, with D possibly being TRBD2 (5 bases). Between the trimmed V and J ends, which lost 2 bases and 0 bases, there was a span of 14 bases. The CDR3 sequence is 16 residues long. Germline assignment: CDR1 MNHEY and CDR2 SMNVEV (reference sequence). CDR3 sequence: CASSLGLGESSYEQYF. The DNA for the CDR3 is TGTGCCAGCAGTTTAGGCCTTGGGGAGAGCTCCTACGAGCAGTACTTC.

V gene TRBV29-1 combines with J gene TRBJ2-5, with TRBD1 identical over 8 bases. The V gene's germline CDR1 is SQVTM and CDR2 ANQGSEA. This CDR3 is built from 13 residues. CDR3 coding DNA: TGCAGTTCACAGGGGGTAGTAGGAGAGACCCAGTACTTC. This encodes CSSQGVVGETQYF.

This sequence joins TRBV19 and TRBJ1-5; the D gene is possibly TRBD1 (6 bases). Germline V gene data show CDR1 as LNHDA and CDR2 as SQIVND (reference sequence). Trimming cost V 3 bases and J 7 bases, with 13 bases left between them. This CDR3 has 14 residues. The CDR3 nucleotides are TGTGCCAGTAGTATCCAGGGGACCGGACAGCCCCAGCATTTT. It yields the protein CASSIQGTGQPQHF.

The chain recombines TRBV12-3 or TRBV12-4 with TRBJ1-1; a weak D match, TRBD1 (5 bases). Trimming left V 7 bases short and J 6 bases short, with 18 bases between. The CDR3 length is 14 residues. CDR3 in amino acids: CASTLGAEGSEAFF. The CDR3 DNA reads as TGTGCCAGCACCCTCGGGGCGGAAGGGTCTGAAGCTTTCTTT.

The V gene is TRBV7-9, the J gene TRBJ2-2; 7 bases are a match to TRBD2. V was pared by 8 bases and J by 7 bases, with 7 bases of the junction left unmatched. The CDR3 has 13 residues. Germline V gene lookup returns CDR1 SEHNR and CDR2 FQNEAQ (reference sequence). CDR3 in amino acids: CASEAGVVGELFF. The CDR3 region has the DNA TGTGCCAGCGAGGCGGGAGTCGTCGGGGAGCTGTTTTTT.

Comments on this clonotype: One end of the junction is discordant with germline, which a read error may explain. The V gene is TRBV19, the J gene TRBJ2-6; D ambiguous. The CDR3 totals 14 residues. CDR1 and CDR2 (germline): LNHDA, SQIVND (reference sequence). The CDR3 nucleotides are TGTGCCAGTAGTATTAATTCTGGAGCCAACGTCCTGACTTTC. Its protein product is CASSINSGANVLTF. The whole variable domain, filled in from reference TRBV19 and TRBJ2-6, reads DGGITQSPKYLFRKEGQNVTLSCEQNLNHDAMYWYRQDPGQGLRLIYYSQIVNDFQKGDIAEGYSVSREKKESFPLTVTSAQKNPTAFYLCASSINSGANVLTFGAGSRLTVL.

This clonotype was observed at least ten times. CDR3 loop: CASSLALAGHEQYF. CDR3 bases: TGTGCCAGCAGTTTGGCCCTTGCGGGGCACGAGCAGTACTTC. The rearrangement uses TRBV28 and TRBJ2-7; D perhaps matches TRBD2 (6 bases). Germline CDR1 is MDHEN and CDR2 is SYDVKM. V was clipped by 3 bases and J by 5 bases, with 14 bases between them. The CDR3 has 14 amino acids.

This clonotype was seen repeatedly, ten times or more. The chain has TRBV5-6 and TRBJ2-5; 10 bases fit TRBD1. Germline V lookup: CDR1 SGHDT, CDR2 YYEEEE. V lost 3 bases, J lost 4 bases, and 6 bases stayed unmatched. The CDR3 is made up of 15 amino acids. CDR3 in amino acids: CASSSMTGGAETQYF. The CDR3 DNA follows: TGTGCCAGCAGCTCGATGACAGGGGGCGCAGAGACCCAGTACTTC.

This clonotype has more than one count but fewer than ten. The gene calls are TRBV7-9 and TRBJ2-5; 8 bases are shared with TRBD2. CDR3 length: 17 residues. CDR1 and CDR2 from the germline V gene are SEHNR and FQNEAQ (reference sequence). With 5 bases clipped from V and 0 bases from J, the junction kept 11 bases outside the gene matches. The CDR3 region is CASSQDAKRGYQETQYF. CDR3 nucleotides: TGTGCCAGCAGCCAAGATGCCAAGCGGGGGTACCAAGAGACCCAGTACTTC.

The CDR3, as DNA: TGTGCCAGCAGTGAGATAGCGGGAGGCGTTGGCGAGCAGTACTTC. As protein: CASSEIAGGVGEQYF. This chain joins TRBV2 and TRBJ2-7, with 10 bases identical to TRBD2. Germline trimming cut 3 bases from V and 6 bases from J; bases unmatched to any gene: 8. Germline V gene lookup returns CDR1 SNHLY and CDR2 FYNNEI. This CDR3 comprises 15 residues.

The chain joins TRBV7-9 to TRBJ1-2; D unclear. The CDR3 covers 17 residues. The germline V gene has CDR1 SEHNR and CDR2 FQNEAQ (reference sequence). Trimming pared 5 bases from V and 5 bases from J, leaving 24 bases between. CDR3 DNA sequence: TGTGCCAGCAGCCAAGATGGGCACCCGGCAGGCGGGTATGGCTACACCTTC. It codes for CASSQDGHPAGGYGYTF.

The chain joins TRBV7-8 to TRBJ1-2, with D uncertain. The CDR3 sequence is 15 residues long. Trimming stripped 1 base from V and 7 bases from J, with 16 bases between. Germline V lookup: CDR1 SGHVS, CDR2 FQNEAQ. The CDR3 sequence: CASSLGEDANTGYTF. In DNA form, the CDR3 reads TGTGCCAGCAGCTTAGGGGAGGATGCGAACACTGGCTACACCTTC.

The chain is built from TRBV20-1 and TRBJ2-6; 9 positions agree with TRBD2. V lost 7 bases, J lost 5 bases, and 6 bases stayed unmatched. The germline CDR1 and CDR2 sequences are DFQATT and SNEGSKA (reference sequence). This CDR3 contains 14 residues. The CDR3 loop reads CSGIPSGRANVLTF. The DNA for the CDR3 is TGCAGTGGAATCCCTAGCGGGAGGGCCAACGTCCTGACTTTC.

The V and J genes are TRBV10-3 and TRBJ1-3; the D is unclear. The CDR3 totals 12 residues. Looked up from germline, CDR1 is ENHRY and CDR2 is SYGVKD. V shed 0 bases and J shed 6 bases, with 3 bases lying between them. CDR3 region: CAISESANTIYF. DNA of the CDR3: TGTGCCATCAGTGAGTCCGCAAACACCATATATTTT.